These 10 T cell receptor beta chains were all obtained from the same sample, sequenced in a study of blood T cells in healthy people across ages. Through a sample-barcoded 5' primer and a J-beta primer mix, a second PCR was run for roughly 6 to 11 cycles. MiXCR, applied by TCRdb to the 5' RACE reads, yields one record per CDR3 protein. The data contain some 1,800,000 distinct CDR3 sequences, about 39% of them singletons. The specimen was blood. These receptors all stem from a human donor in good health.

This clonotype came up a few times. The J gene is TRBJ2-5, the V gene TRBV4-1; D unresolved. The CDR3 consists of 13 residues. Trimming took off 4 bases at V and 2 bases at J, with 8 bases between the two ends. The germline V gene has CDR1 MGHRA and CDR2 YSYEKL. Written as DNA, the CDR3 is TGCGCCAGCAGCCGGGTTACGCAAGAGACCCAGTACTTC. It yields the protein CASSRVTQETQYF.

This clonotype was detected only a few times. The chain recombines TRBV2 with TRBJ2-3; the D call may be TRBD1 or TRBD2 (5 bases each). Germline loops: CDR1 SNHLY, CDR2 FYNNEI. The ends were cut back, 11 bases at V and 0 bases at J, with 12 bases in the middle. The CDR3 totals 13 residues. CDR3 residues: CARHGASTDTQYF. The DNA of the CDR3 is TGTGCCCGCCACGGGGCCAGCACAGATACGCAGTATTTT.

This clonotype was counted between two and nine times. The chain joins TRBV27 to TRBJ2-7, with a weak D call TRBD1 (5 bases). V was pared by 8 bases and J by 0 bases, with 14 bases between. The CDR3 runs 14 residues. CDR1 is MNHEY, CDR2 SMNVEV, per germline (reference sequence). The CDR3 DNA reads TGTGCCAGCTCACGATGGGGCAGCTCCTACGAGCAGTACTTC. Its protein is CASSRWGSSYEQYF.

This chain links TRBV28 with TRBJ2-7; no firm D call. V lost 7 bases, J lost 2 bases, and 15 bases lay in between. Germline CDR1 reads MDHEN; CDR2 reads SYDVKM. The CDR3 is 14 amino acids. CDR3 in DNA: TGTGCCAGCATCCTTCAGCTAGGGACCTACGAGCAGTACTTC. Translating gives CASILQLGTYEQYF.

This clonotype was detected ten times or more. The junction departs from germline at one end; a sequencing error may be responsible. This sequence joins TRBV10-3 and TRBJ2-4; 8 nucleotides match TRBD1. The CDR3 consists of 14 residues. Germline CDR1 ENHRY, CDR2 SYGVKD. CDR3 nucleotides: TGTGCCATCAGTCTGGACAGGGCCAATAACATTCAGTACTTC. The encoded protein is CAISLDRANNIQYF.

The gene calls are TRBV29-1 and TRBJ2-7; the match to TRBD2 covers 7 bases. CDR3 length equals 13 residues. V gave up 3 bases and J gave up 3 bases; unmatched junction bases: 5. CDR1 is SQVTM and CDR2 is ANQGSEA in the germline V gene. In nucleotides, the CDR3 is TGCAGCGTTGAGGGACCTAGCGGCTACGAGCAGTACTTC. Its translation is CSVEGPSGYEQYF.

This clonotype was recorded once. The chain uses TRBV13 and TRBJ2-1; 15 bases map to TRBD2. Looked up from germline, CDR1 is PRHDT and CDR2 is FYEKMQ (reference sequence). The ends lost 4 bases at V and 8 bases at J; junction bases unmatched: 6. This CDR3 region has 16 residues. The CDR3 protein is CASSSLGLAGGDEQFF. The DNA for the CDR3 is TGTGCCAGCAGCTCCCTCGGACTAGCGGGGGGGGATGAGCAGTTCTTC.

CDR3 DNA: TGTGCCAGCAGTCCACCCCGGCCGGCAGGGAGTAACTATGGCTACACCTTC. It yields the protein CASSPPRPAGSNYGYTF. This chain connects TRBV28 to TRBJ1-2, with a possible D match to TRBD1 (5 bases). CDR3 size: 17 residues. In germline, CDR1 is MDHEN, CDR2 SYDVKM. V was cut by 5 bases and J by 1 base, with 20 bases left in between.

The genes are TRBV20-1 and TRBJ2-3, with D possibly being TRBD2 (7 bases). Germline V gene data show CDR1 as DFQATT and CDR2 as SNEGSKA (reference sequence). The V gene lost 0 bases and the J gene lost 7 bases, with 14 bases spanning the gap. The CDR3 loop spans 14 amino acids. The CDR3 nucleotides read TGCAGTGCTAGAGATATCGGCGGGGGCTATACGCAGTATTTT. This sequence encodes CSARDIGGGYTQYF.

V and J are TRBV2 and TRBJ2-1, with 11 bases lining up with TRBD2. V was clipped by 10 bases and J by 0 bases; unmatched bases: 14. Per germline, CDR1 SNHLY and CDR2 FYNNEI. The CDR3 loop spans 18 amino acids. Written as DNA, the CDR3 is TGTGCCACGGGGCCTTCTAGCGGGGGGACCAGCTCCTACAATGAGCAGTTCTTC. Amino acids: CATGPSSGGTSSYNEQFF.